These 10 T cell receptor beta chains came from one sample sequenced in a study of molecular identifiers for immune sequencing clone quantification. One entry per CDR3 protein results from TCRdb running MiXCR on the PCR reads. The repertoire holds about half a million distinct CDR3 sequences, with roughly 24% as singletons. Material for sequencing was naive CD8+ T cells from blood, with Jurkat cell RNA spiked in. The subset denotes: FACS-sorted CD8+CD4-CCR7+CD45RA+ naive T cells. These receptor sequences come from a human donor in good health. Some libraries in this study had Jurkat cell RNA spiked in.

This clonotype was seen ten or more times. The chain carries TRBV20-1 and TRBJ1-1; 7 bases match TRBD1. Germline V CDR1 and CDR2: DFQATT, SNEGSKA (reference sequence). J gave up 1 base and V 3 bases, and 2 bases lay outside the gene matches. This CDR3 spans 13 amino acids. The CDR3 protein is CSARGTENTEAFF. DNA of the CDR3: TGCAGTGCTAGGGGGACAGAGAACACTGAAGCTTTCTTT.

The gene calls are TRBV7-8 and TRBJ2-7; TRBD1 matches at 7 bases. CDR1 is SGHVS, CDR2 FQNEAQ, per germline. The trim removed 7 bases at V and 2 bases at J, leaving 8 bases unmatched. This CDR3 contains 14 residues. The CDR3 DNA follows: TGTGCCAGCACCGTCGGGACAGCCACCTACGAGCAGTACTTC. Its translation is CASTVGTATYEQYF.

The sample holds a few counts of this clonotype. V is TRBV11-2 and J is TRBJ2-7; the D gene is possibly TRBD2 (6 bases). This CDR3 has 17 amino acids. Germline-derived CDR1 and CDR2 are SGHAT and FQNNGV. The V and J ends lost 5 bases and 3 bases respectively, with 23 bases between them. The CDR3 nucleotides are TGTGCCAGCAGCGTAGGACCGGCGGGACTCGACCGCTACGAGCAGTACTTC. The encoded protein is CASSVGPAGLDRYEQYF.

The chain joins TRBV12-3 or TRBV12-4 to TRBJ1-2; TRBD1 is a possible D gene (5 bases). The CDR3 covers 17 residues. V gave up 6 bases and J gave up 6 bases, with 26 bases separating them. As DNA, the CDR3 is TGTGCCAGCAGCCCTGACAGACAAATCCTATCGTACGATGGCTACACCTTC. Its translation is CASSPDRQILSYDGYTF.

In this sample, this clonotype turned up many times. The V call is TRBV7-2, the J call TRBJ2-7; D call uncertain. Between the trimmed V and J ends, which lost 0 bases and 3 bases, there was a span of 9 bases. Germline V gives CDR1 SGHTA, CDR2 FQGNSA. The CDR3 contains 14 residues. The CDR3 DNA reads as TGTGCCAGCAGCTTAGCTCCGGCCTTCTACGAGCAGTACTTC. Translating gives CASSLAPAFYEQYF.

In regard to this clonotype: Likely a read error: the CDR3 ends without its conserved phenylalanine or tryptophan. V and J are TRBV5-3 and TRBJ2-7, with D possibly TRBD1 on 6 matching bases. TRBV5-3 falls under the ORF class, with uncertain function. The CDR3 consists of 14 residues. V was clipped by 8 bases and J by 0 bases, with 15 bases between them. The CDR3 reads CASNPGQSSYEQYL. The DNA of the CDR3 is TGTGCCAGCAACCCCGGACAGAGCTCCTACGAGCAGTACCTC.

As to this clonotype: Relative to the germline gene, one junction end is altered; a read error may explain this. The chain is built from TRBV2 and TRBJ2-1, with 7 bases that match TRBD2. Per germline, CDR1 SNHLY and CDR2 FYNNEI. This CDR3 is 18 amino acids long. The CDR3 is CASSEIRSSGSSYNVQFF. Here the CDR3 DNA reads TGTGCCAGCAGTGAAATCAGATCTAGCGGAAGCTCCTACAATGTGCAGTTCTTC.

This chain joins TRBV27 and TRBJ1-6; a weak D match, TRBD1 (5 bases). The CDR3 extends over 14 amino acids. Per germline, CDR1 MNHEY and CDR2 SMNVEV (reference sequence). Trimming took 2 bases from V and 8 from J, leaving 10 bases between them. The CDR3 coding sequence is TGTGCCAGCAGTTTACGGGGCCTCTATTCACCCCTCCACTTT. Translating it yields CASSLRGLYSPLHF.

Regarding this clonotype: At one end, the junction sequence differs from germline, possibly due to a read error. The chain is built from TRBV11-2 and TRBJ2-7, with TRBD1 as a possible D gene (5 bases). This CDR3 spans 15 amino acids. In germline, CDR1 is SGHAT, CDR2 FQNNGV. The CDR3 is CANSLNVRASYEQYF. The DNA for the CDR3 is TGTGCCAACAGCTTAAATGTCAGGGCCTCCTACGAGCAGTACTTC. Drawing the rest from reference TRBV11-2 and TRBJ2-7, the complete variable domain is EAGVAQSPRYKIIEKRQSVAFWCNPISGHATLYWYQQILGQGPKLLIQFQNNGVVDDSQLPKDRFSAERLKGVDSTLKIQPAKLEDSAVYLCANSLNVRASYEQYFGPGTRLTVT.

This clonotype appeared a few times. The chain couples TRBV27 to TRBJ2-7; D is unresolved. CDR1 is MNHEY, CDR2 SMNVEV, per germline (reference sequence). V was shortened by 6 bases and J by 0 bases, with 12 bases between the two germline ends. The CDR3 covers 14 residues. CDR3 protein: CASSSAGPSYEQYF. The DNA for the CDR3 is TGTGCCAGCAGCTCGGCCGGGCCCTCCTACGAGCAGTACTTC.